The rows below give T cell receptor beta chains drawn from one sample of a study of neurological immune-mediated disorders. Each CDR3 protein is one row after TCRdb ran MiXCR on the 5' RACE reads. The data contain 70,000 or so distinct CDR3 sequences, about 3% of them seen just once; the ten biggest clones take up about 5%. Source material: PBMCs. These receptors all stem from a woman between 50 and 59 years old with multiple sclerosis. The CDR3 runs from the conserved cysteine through the conserved F or W. A D gene is named only where the DNA matches it firmly. Size values are once, few and many counts, or a class for expanded clones, and some rows have none.

cdr3_aa: CASSYGDSSDTQYF; cdr3_nt: TGTGCCAGCAGTTACGGGGACTCCTCGGATACGCAGTATTTT; j_call: TRBJ2-3; v_call: TRBV6-2/TRBV6-3; d_call: .; clone_size: few
cdr3_aa: CAINPSSGGARDTQYF; cdr3_nt: TGTGCCATCAACCCAAGTAGCGGGGGGGCCAGAGATACGCAGTATTTT; j_call: TRBJ2-3; v_call: TRBV10-3; d_call: TRBD2; clone_size: many
cdr3_aa: CASSLMVAGPSYEQYF; cdr3_nt: TGTGCCAGCAGTTTAATGGTAGCGGGACCCTCCTACGAGCAGTACTTC; j_call: TRBJ2-7; v_call: TRBV12-3/TRBV12-4; d_call: TRBD2; clone_size: many
cdr3_aa: CASTRSRGGPSDTQYF; cdr3_nt: TGTGCCAGCACCCGATCCCGGGGGGGCCCCTCAGATACGCAGTATTTT; j_call: TRBJ2-3; v_call: TRBV2; d_call: TRBD2; clone_size: many
cdr3_aa: CASSQGRNTEAFF; cdr3_nt: TGTGCCAGCAGCCAAGGACGGAACACTGAAGCTTTCTTT; j_call: TRBJ1-1; v_call: TRBV3-1; d_call: .; clone_size: many
cdr3_aa: CASSALEGGLGEHF; cdr3_nt: TGTGCCAGCAGTGCCCTGGAGGGAGGGCTTGGGGAGCATTTT; j_call: TRBJ1-5; v_call: TRBV2; d_call: .; clone_size: many
cdr3_aa: CASKGVSSGDNEQFF; cdr3_nt: TGTGCCAGCAAGGGTGTTTCTAGCGGAGACAATGAGCAGTTCTTC; j_call: TRBJ2-1; v_call: TRBV27; d_call: TRBD2; clone_size: many
cdr3_aa: CASSPLGQGRIEQFF; cdr3_nt: TGTGCCAGCAGCCCGTTGGGACAGGGGAGGATTGAGCAGTTCTTC; j_call: TRBJ2-1; v_call: TRBV14; d_call: TRBD1; clone_size: many
cdr3_aa: CSARDPEKGGPQETQYF; cdr3_nt: TGCAGTGCTAGAGACCCCGAAAAGGGAGGGCCCCAAGAGACCCAGTACTTC; j_call: TRBJ2-5; v_call: TRBV20-1; d_call: TRBD2; clone_size: many
cdr3_aa: CSTRTGTNTGELFF; cdr3_nt: TGCAGCACTAGGACAGGGACTAACACCGGGGAGCTGTTTTTT; j_call: TRBJ2-2; v_call: TRBV29-1; d_call: TRBD1; clone_size: .
cdr3_aa: CASTPGGRGSTEAFF; cdr3_nt: TGCGCCAGCACCCCCGGGGGGCGAGGTAGCACTGAAGCTTTCTTT; j_call: TRBJ1-1; v_call: TRBV5-1; d_call: .; clone_size: many
cdr3_aa: CASSPSLAGVTYEQYF; cdr3_nt: TGTGCCAGCAGCCCAAGCCTAGCGGGCGTCACCTACGAGCAGTACTTC; j_call: TRBJ2-7; v_call: TRBV11-3; d_call: TRBD2; clone_size: many
cdr3_aa: CASSPRDRGPYEQYF; cdr3_nt: TGTGCCAGCAGTCCACGGGACAGGGGCCCCTACGAGCAGTACTTC; j_call: TRBJ2-7; v_call: TRBV28; d_call: TRBD1; clone_size: many
cdr3_aa: CASSFPPAAGVGNEQFF; cdr3_nt: TGTGCCAGCAGCTTTCCTCCCGCAGCGGGAGTGGGCAATGAGCAGTTCTTC; j_call: TRBJ2-1; v_call: TRBV7-6; d_call: TRBD2; clone_size: many
cdr3_aa: CASRLAGGDGELFF; cdr3_nt: TGTGCCAGCAGACTAGCGGGAGGAGACGGGGAGCTGTTTTTT; j_call: TRBJ2-2; v_call: TRBV6-2/TRBV6-3; d_call: TRBD2; clone_size: many
cdr3_aa: CASSPRGSGETQYF; cdr3_nt: TGCGCCAGCAGCCCCCGGGGGAGCGGGGAGACCCAGTACTTC; j_call: TRBJ2-5; v_call: TRBV5-1; d_call: .; clone_size: many
cdr3_aa: CASSYALAGLYNEQFF; cdr3_nt: TGTGCCAGCAGTTACGCTCTAGCGGGGCTTTACAATGAGCAGTTCTTC; j_call: TRBJ2-1; v_call: TRBV6-2/TRBV6-3; d_call: TRBD2; clone_size: many
cdr3_aa: CASSLPSSGTESLKDGANVLTF; cdr3_nt: TGTGCCAGCAGCCTGCCTTCTAGCGGGACTGAATCCCTAAAGGATGGGGCCAACGTCCTGACTTTC; j_call: TRBJ2-6; v_call: TRBV7-2; d_call: TRBD2; clone_size: many
cdr3_aa: CSALRARETQYF; cdr3_nt: TGCAGCGCTCTGAGAGCCCGAGAGACCCAGTACTTC; j_call: TRBJ2-5; v_call: TRBV20-1; d_call: .; clone_size: few
cdr3_aa: CSANGGEGSTDTQYF; cdr3_nt: TGCAGTGCCAATGGGGGGGAAGGGAGTACAGATACGCAGTATTTT; j_call: TRBJ2-3; v_call: TRBV20-1; d_call: TRBD2; clone_size: many
cdr3_aa: CASRQGTASTYEQYF; cdr3_nt: TGTGCCAGCAGGCAGGGGACTGCATCGACCTACGAGCAGTACTTC; j_call: TRBJ2-7; v_call: TRBV6-1; d_call: .; clone_size: many
cdr3_aa: CATSDTRDNYGYTF; cdr3_nt: TGTGCCACCAGTGATACCCGGGACAACTATGGCTACACCTTC; j_call: TRBJ1-2; v_call: TRBV24-1; d_call: .; clone_size: many
cdr3_aa: CATSETATKNIQYF; cdr3_nt: TGTGCCACCAGTGAGACAGCCACTAAAAACATTCAGTACTTC; j_call: TRBJ2-4; v_call: TRBV24-1; d_call: .; clone_size: many
cdr3_aa: CASSYSRPSYEQYF; cdr3_nt: TGTGCCAGCAGTTACTCGAGGCCTTCCTACGAGCAGTACTTC; j_call: TRBJ2-7; v_call: TRBV6-5; d_call: .; clone_size: many
cdr3_aa: CASSYATGPANYGYTF; cdr3_nt: TGCGCCAGCAGCTACGCGACCGGGCCCGCCAACTATGGCTACACCTTC; j_call: TRBJ1-2; v_call: TRBV5-1; d_call: .; clone_size: many
cdr3_aa: CASSRQASYEQYF; cdr3_nt: TGTGCCAGCAGTCGACAGGCTTCCTACGAGCAGTACTTC; j_call: TRBJ2-7; v_call: TRBV2; d_call: .; clone_size: many
cdr3_aa: CSARLLEATQYF; cdr3_nt: TGCAGTGCTAGACTCTTAGAGGCGACCCAGTACTTC; j_call: TRBJ2-5; v_call: TRBV20-1; d_call: .; clone_size: many
cdr3_aa: CASSRAEGTNSPLHF; cdr3_nt: TGTGCCAGCAGCCGCGCGGAGGGTACAAATTCACCCCTCCACTTT; j_call: TRBJ1-6; v_call: TRBV7-9; d_call: .; clone_size: many
cdr3_aa: CSAKTGTYGYTF; cdr3_nt: TGCAGTGCCAAGACAGGGACCTATGGCTACACCTTC; j_call: TRBJ1-2; v_call: TRBV20-1; d_call: TRBD1; clone_size: many
cdr3_aa: CASSFSGGRNNEQFF; cdr3_nt: TGTGCCAGCAGTTTTTCGGGAGGGCGTAACAATGAGCAGTTCTTC; j_call: TRBJ2-1; v_call: TRBV28; d_call: TRBD2; clone_size: many
cdr3_aa: CASSFGGIDTGELFF; cdr3_nt: TGTGCCAGCAGTTTCGGGGGGATTGACACCGGGGAGCTGTTTTTT; j_call: TRBJ2-2; v_call: TRBV12-3/TRBV12-4; d_call: TRBD2; clone_size: many
cdr3_aa: CASSFSGANTEAFF; cdr3_nt: TGTGCCAGCAGCTTTTCCGGGGCGAACACTGAAGCTTTCTTT; j_call: TRBJ1-1; v_call: TRBV7-2; d_call: .; clone_size: many
cdr3_aa: CASSEEGTSTDTQYF; cdr3_nt: TGTGCCAGCAGTGAAGAGGGAACCAGCACAGATACGCAGTATTTT; j_call: TRBJ2-3; v_call: TRBV2; d_call: .; clone_size: many
cdr3_aa: CSASGRWETQYF; cdr3_nt: TGCAGTGCTAGCGGGAGATGGGAGACCCAGTACTTC; j_call: TRBJ2-5; v_call: TRBV20-1; d_call: .; clone_size: many
cdr3_aa: CASSYSSRAEEQYF; cdr3_nt: TGTGCCAGCAGTTACTCTTCCAGGGCGGAAGAGCAGTACTTC; j_call: TRBJ2-7; v_call: TRBV6-5; d_call: .; clone_size: many
cdr3_aa: CASSLEWSETQYF; cdr3_nt: TGTGCCAGCAGCTTAGAATGGTCGGAGACCCAGTACTTC; j_call: TRBJ2-5; v_call: TRBV7-2; d_call: .; clone_size: .
cdr3_aa: CASAPRSVGTDTQYF; cdr3_nt: TGCGCCAGCGCCCCCCGTAGCGTCGGCACAGATACGCAGTATTTT; j_call: TRBJ2-3; v_call: TRBV5-1; d_call: .; clone_size: many
cdr3_aa: CASSFGGPGDRNIQYF; cdr3_nt: TGTGCCAGCAGCTTCGGGGGCCCTGGGGACCGCAACATTCAGTACTTC; j_call: TRBJ2-4; v_call: TRBV7-2; d_call: .; clone_size: many
cdr3_aa: CSARPTTSGRAKYF; cdr3_nt: TGCAGTGCTAGACCAACGACTAGCGGGAGGGCCAAGTACTTC; j_call: TRBJ2-5; v_call: TRBV20-1; d_call: TRBD2; clone_size: medium-sized
cdr3_aa: CASSLGPRTVKYEQYF; cdr3_nt: TGTGCCAGCAGCTTAGGTCCTCGGACAGTCAAATACGAGCAGTACTTC; j_call: TRBJ2-7; v_call: TRBV7-3; d_call: .; clone_size: many
cdr3_aa: CSATSGPAGELFF; cdr3_nt: TGCAGTGCTACGTCAGGGCCCGCCGGGGAGCTGTTTTTT; j_call: TRBJ2-2; v_call: TRBV20-1; d_call: .; clone_size: many
cdr3_aa: CASSLSGTLTDTQYF; cdr3_nt: TGCGCCAGCAGCCTTAGCGGGACCCTCACAGATACGCAGTATTTT; j_call: TRBJ2-3; v_call: TRBV5-1; d_call: TRBD2; clone_size: many
cdr3_aa: CASRPGGNTEAFF; cdr3_nt: TGTGCCAGTAGGCCTGGGGGCAACACTGAAGCTTTCTTT; j_call: TRBJ1-1; v_call: TRBV28; d_call: .; clone_size: .
cdr3_aa: CASSPQRQPNTEAFF; cdr3_nt: TGTGCCAGCTCACCACAGCGACAACCGAACACTGAAGCTTTCTTT; j_call: TRBJ1-1; v_call: TRBV18; d_call: .; clone_size: many
cdr3_aa: CASSSALTGELFF; cdr3_nt: TGTGCCAGCAGCTCCGCTCTCACCGGGGAGCTGTTTTTT; j_call: TRBJ2-2; v_call: TRBV7-9; d_call: .; clone_size: many
cdr3_aa: CATSEGRESYGYTF; cdr3_nt: TGTGCCACCAGTGAGGGCAGGGAGAGCTATGGCTACACCTTC; j_call: TRBJ1-2; v_call: TRBV24-1; d_call: .; clone_size: many
cdr3_aa: CSARATGIQPQHF; cdr3_nt: TGCAGTGCTAGGGCTACAGGGATTCAGCCCCAGCATTTT; j_call: TRBJ1-5; v_call: TRBV20-1; d_call: .; clone_size: .
cdr3_aa: CATSDPQASSTDTQYF; cdr3_nt: TGTGCCACCAGTGATCCTCAGGCTTCAAGCACAGATACGCAGTATTTT; j_call: TRBJ2-3; v_call: TRBV24-1; d_call: .; clone_size: many
cdr3_aa: CATDQTGTSGYTF; cdr3_nt: TGTGCCACCGACCAGACAGGGACATCGGGCTACACCTTC; j_call: TRBJ1-2; v_call: TRBV10-3; d_call: TRBD1; clone_size: many
cdr3_aa: CASSPAGDTQYF; cdr3_nt: TGTGCCAGCAGCCCGGCGGGGGATACGCAGTATTTT; j_call: TRBJ2-3; v_call: TRBV7-2; d_call: .; clone_size: many
cdr3_aa: CSAKEGRTGELFF; cdr3_nt: TGCAGTGCTAAGGAGGGAAGAACCGGGGAGCTGTTTTTT; j_call: TRBJ2-2; v_call: TRBV20-1; d_call: .; clone_size: many